This T cell receptor (beta chain) emerged from a study of memory CD4+ T cells and cytomegalovirus serostatus. The sort gate was single viable CD3+CD4+CD8-CD45RO+ cells for memory CD4+ T cells. Sequencing used immunoSEQ multiplex PCR; TCRdb keeps in-frame clones, though not all of them. The table lists approximately 61,000 clones, around 80% of them singletons. Study conclusions and caveats: Suggested: most of the CMV-linked TCR signature lies in CD4+ memory cells. 67 of 164 known CMV-associated TCRbeta sequences appeared in CD4+ memory.

Of note for this clone: No antigen is known for it.

Trimming cost V 0 bases and J 4 bases, with 11 bases left between them. The V gene's germline CDR1 is SGDLS and CDR2 YYNGEE. The CDR3 covers 15 residues. Sequenced: memory CD4+ T cells from blood. The chain is built from TRBV9 and TRBJ2-1; D perhaps matches TRBD2 (5 bases). The origin of this receptor is an adult in good health and CMV-seronegative. Some clones in this sample may be carry-over from other donors' samples. In DNA, the CDR3 is TGTGCCAGCAGCGTAGGGGGAGCCGAGTACAATGAGCAGTTCTTC. This translates into CASSVGGAEYNEQFF. The complete variable domain, with remaining parts taken from reference TRBV9 and TRBJ2-1, reads DSGVTQTPKHLITATGQRVTLRCSPRSGDLSVYWYQQSLDQGLQFLIQYYNGEERAKGNILERFSAQQFPDLHSELNLSSLELGDSALYFCASSVGGAEYNEQFFGPGTRLTVL.